This TCR beta chain was sequenced in a study of graft-versus-host responses after intestinal transplantation. Study details: Recipients were all induced with anti-thymocyte globulin, then given tacrolimus and steroids for approximately 3 years. Regarding the study as a whole: GvH clones occurred in recipient marrow; some first appeared in ileum or blood. The study found high graft-versus-host to host-versus-graft clonal ratios in allografts of patients with graft-donor T cell macrochimerism.

Trimming took 3 bases from V and 2 from J; bases not matched to a gene: 16. Looked up from germline, CDR1 is LNHDA and CDR2 is SQIVND (reference sequence). CDR3 length: 19 amino acids. Libraries were prepared by immunoSEQ multiplex PCR; TCRdb keeps only in-frame clonotypes and omits some of them. The data hold around 100,000 clones, with roughly 93% observed a single time. Of note for this clone: Its antigen is currently unknown.

V usage is TRBV19 and J usage is TRBJ2-3; 8 bases are shared with TRBD2. This specimen was unstimulated CD8+ T cells sorted from spleen or lymph node cells, taken before intestinal transplant. The receptor was isolated from a human donor who received an intestinal transplant. The chain's CDR3 is CASSIYTGGVAGPTDTQYF. DNA of the CDR3: TGTGCCAGTAGTATTTATACAGGAGGGGTAGCGGGGCCCACAGATACGCAGTATTTT. Supplemented by reference TRBV19 and TRBJ2-3, the full variable domain reads DGGITQSPKYLFRKEGQNVTLSCEQNLNHDAMYWYRQDPGQGLRLIYYSQIVNDFQKGDIAEGYSVSREKKESFPLTVTSAQKNPTAFYLCASSIYTGGVAGPTDTQYFGPGTRLTVL.